These T cell receptor beta chains were read from a single sample in a study of T-cell reconstitution after alpha-beta-depleted transplantation in children. TCRdb itself ran the PCR reads through MiXCR, one entry per CDR3 protein. This sample has around 300,000 distinct CDR3 sequences; 20% to 30% occur once, and the top ten carry approximately 11%. This specimen consisted of PBMCs, mostly from graft donor cells, obtained 180 days after TCRalphabeta/CD19-depleted stem cell transplant. Every receptor here comes from a male patient aged 10-17 years who had a stem cell transplant for acute lymphoblastic leukemia, so the T cells may come from the graft donor. CDR3s include the opening cysteine and the closing phenylalanine or tryptophan. D genes are given only for firm matches. Clone size is given for some rows only: seen once, a few or many times, or a class if the clone is expanded.

v_call	clone_size	j_call	d_call	cdr3_nt	cdr3_aa
TRBV5-1	few	TRBJ2-7	-	TGCGCCAGCAGCTTCACTAGGTCGGGACCCTACGAGCAGTACTTC	CASSFTRSGPYEQYF
TRBV11-1	few	TRBJ1-4	-	TGTGCCAGCAGCCGGAGGCCCGTTAATGAAAAACTGTTTTTT	CASSRRPVNEKLFF
TRBV7-2	few	TRBJ1-1	-	TGTGCCAGCAGCCAATTGCGGAGGGGGGGGGAAGCTTTCTTT	CASSQLRRGGEAFF
TRBV18	-	TRBJ1-1	TRBD1	TGTGCCAGCTCACGGGGTTCCCAGGGGGCGTCGAACACTGAAGCTTTCTTT	CASSRGSQGASNTEAFF
TRBV29-1	-	TRBJ2-1	-	TGCAGCGTTGGCCAGCGTCTCTCCTACAATGAGCAGCTCTTC	CSVGQRLSYNEQLF
TRBV10-3	-	TRBJ2-5	-	TGTGCCACGAGTTTAGGGTACCAAGAGACCCAGTACTTC	CATSLGYQETQYF
TRBV24-1	-	TRBJ2-1	TRBD2	TGTGCCACCAGCCTGACTAGCGGGAGACATGAGCAGTTCTTC	CATSLTSGRHEQFF
TRBV6-5	few	TRBJ1-5	-	TGTGCCAGCAGTTGGGGGCGCGGGTGGCAGCCCCAGCATTTT	CASSWGRGWQPQHF
TRBV12-3/TRBV12-4	-	TRBJ2-4	-	TGTGCCAGCAGTTTGATAATGAGGGATATTCAGTACTTC	CASSLIMRDIQYF
TRBV20-1	few	TRBJ2-1	-	TGCAGTGCCCCGACCCGTCTCTGGGGGGACAATGAGCAGTTCTTC	CSAPTRLWGDNEQFF
TRBV14	few	TRBJ2-1	-	TGTGCCAGCAGCCAAGGCGTGCTAGCAAACCACAATGAGCAGTTCTTC	CASSQGVLANHNEQFF
TRBV15	few	TRBJ2-5	-	TGTGCCACCAGCAGAGATCGGGGGGAGACCCAGTACTTC	CATSRDRGETQYF
TRBV20-1	-	TRBJ2-7	TRBD2	TGCTGTGCTAGAGATATTCCGATCAGGACTAGCGGGAGGAGGTACGAGCAGTACTTC	CCARDIPIRTSGRRYEQYF
TRBV3-1	-	TRBJ2-5	TRBD2	TGTGCCAGCAGCCAAGAACTAGCGGGCCAAGAGACCCAGTACTTC	CASSQELAGQETQYF
TRBV2	-	TRBJ2-5	-	TGTGCCAGCCGCTCAGAAGCGGGCGGGTTCGCGTACCAAGAGACCCAGTACTTC	CASRSEAGGFAYQETQYF
TRBV3-1	-	TRBJ2-2	TRBD1	TGTGCCAGCAGCCAAGCGGGACAGGGGGCGCGGGACGGGGAGCTGTTTTTT	CASSQAGQGARDGELFF
TRBV7-2	few	TRBJ2-7	TRBD2	TGTGCCAGCAGCTTAGTACCTGGGAGGGGTTACGAGCAGTACTTC	CASSLVPGRGYEQYF
TRBV5-1	-	TRBJ1-1	-	TGCGCCAGCAGCTTGGGTATTCGGGGGCCGGACACCGAAGTTTTCTTT	CASSLGIRGPDTEVFF
TRBV16	many	TRBJ2-7	TRBD1	TGTGCCAGCAGCCGGACAGGGATCGAGCAGTACTTC	CASSRTGIEQYF
TRBV20-1	few	TRBJ2-3	TRBD2	TGCAGTGCTAGAGATTGGGGGCAGGTGCGCGGGAGGGCCTTAGATACGCAGTATTTT	CSARDWGQVRGRALDTQYF
TRBV20-1	few	TRBJ1-1	TRBD1	TGCAGTGTTAGGAAGCCCCGGACAGGGGGAACTGAAGCTTTCTTT	CSVRKPRTGGTEAFF
TRBV11-2	-	TRBJ2-1	TRBD1	TGTGCCAGCAGCTTCAATTCAGGGGGCAGGTCCTACAATGAGCAGTTCTTC	CASSFNSGGRSYNEQFF
TRBV4-1	few	TRBJ1-2	-	TGCGCCAGCAGCCAAGATCTTAATGGCTACACCTTC	CASSQDLNGYTF
TRBV4-1	few	TRBJ2-7	TRBD2	TGCGCCAGCAGCCATGGCGGGGGGGTCTACGAGCAGTACTTC	CASSHGGGVYEQYF
TRBV5-6	-	TRBJ2-7	-	TGTGCCAGCAGCTTGGAGCAGGTTCTATACGAGCAGTACTTC	CASSLEQVLYEQYF
TRBV21-1	-	TRBJ2-7	-	TGTGCCAGCAGCAAAGACGGAGGCCCCCCCTACGAGCAGTACTTC	CASSKDGGPPYEQYF
TRBV20-1	-	TRBJ2-7	-	TGCAGTGCTAGAGACCTCGGGAGCGGTGCTCCAGAGGAGTACTTC	CSARDLGSGAPEEYF
TRBV20-1	few	TRBJ2-2	-	TGCAGTGCTAAAGGTCGTTTCACCGGGGAGCTGTTTTTT	CSAKGRFTGELFF
TRBV29-1	few	TRBJ1-2	TRBD1	TGCAGCGTTGAAGGGCCAGGGGGCGATGGCTACACCTTC	CSVEGPGGDGYTF
TRBV5-1	-	TRBJ1-2	TRBD1	TGCGCCAGCAGCTTTACAGGGGGCGATGGCGACACCTTC	CASSFTGGDGDTF
TRBV5-1	few	TRBJ2-1	-	TGCGCCAGCAGCTGGGGGACTTTCTCCTACAATGAGCAGTTCTTC	CASSWGTFSYNEQFF
TRBV10-1	-	TRBJ2-2	-	TGCGCCAGCAGACGACTTGTAAACACCGGGGAGCTGTTTTTT	CASRRLVNTGELFF
TRBV4-2	-	TRBJ2-3	TRBD2	TGTGCCAGCAGCCAAGTCGCTAGCGGGAGCTTCACAGATACGCAGTATTTT	CASSQVASGSFTDTQYF
TRBV7-2	-	TRBJ1-1	-	TGTGCCAGCAGCTTGCGGGGGCGCAACACTGAAGCTTTCTTT	CASSLRGRNTEAFF
TRBV7-3	few	TRBJ2-5	TRBD2	TGTGCCAGTAGCGGGAGGGTCCACCAAGAGACCCAGTACTTC	CASSGRVHQETQYF
TRBV5-1	-	TRBJ1-3	-	TGCGCCAGCAGCTGGGGCCCGCTCGAGGCTGGAAACACCATATATTTT	CASSWGPLEAGNTIYF
TRBV5-4	-	TRBJ1-1	-	TGTGCCAGCAGCCAGGACAAGAACACTGAAGCTTTCTTT	CASSQDKNTEAFF
TRBV12-3/TRBV12-4	-	TRBJ1-1	-	TGTGCCAGCAACTCCCTCTCGAATAGGGGAGTGAGGACTGAAGCTTTCTTT	CASNSLSNRGVRTEAFF
TRBV5-1	-	TRBJ2-7	TRBD2	TGCGCCAGCAGCTTGGGGGGAGGACTAGCTGTCCCCTACGAGCAGTACTTC	CASSLGGGLAVPYEQYF
TRBV6-6	-	TRBJ1-1	-	TGTGCCAGCAGTTCTATTGAAGCTTTCTTT	CASSSIEAFF
TRBV7-6	-	TRBJ1-1	-	TGTGCCAGCAGCCCTGAATTGAACACTGAAGCTTTCTTT	CASSPELNTEAFF
TRBV6-1	few	TRBJ1-1	TRBD1	TGTGCCAGCAGTCCCGGACAGGCTTGGGGCACTGAAGCTTTCTTT	CASSPGQAWGTEAFF
TRBV6-1	-	TRBJ1-1	TRBD1	TGTGCCAGCAGTAAGGACAGGGGCCCGAACACTGAAGCTTTCTTT	CASSKDRGPNTEAFF
TRBV2	many	TRBJ2-2	-	TGTGCCAGCAGAGGGACTGCTAACACCGGGGAGCTGTTTTTT	CASRGTANTGELFF
TRBV7-2	-	TRBJ2-1	-	TGTGCCAGCAGCTTGCGGGGCGTCAATGGGCAGTTCTTC	CASSLRGVNGQFF
TRBV5-1	-	TRBJ2-3	-	TGCGCCAGCAGCTTGGGTTCGGCGGCAGATACGCAGTATTTT	CASSLGSAADTQYF
TRBV20-1	-	TRBJ1-4	-	TGCAGTGCTAGGGGGTGGGATGAAAAACTGTTTTTT	CSARGWDEKLFF
TRBV7-9	few	TRBJ2-7	-	TGTGCCAGCACCCTCCCGGGGCAGAACTCCTACGAGCAGTACTTC	CASTLPGQNSYEQYF
TRBV5-1	few	TRBJ2-2	TRBD1	TGCGCCAGCAGCAATACCGGGACAGCGAACACCGGGGAGCTGTTTTTT	CASSNTGTANTGELFF
TRBV20-1	-	TRBJ2-1	TRBD2	TGCAGTGCCCCCTGGGGGCCCTTTAGCGGGAGGAGGTACAATGAGCAGTTCTTC	CSAPWGPFSGRRYNEQFF
TRBV6-7	-	TRBJ2-1	TRBD2	TGTGCCAGCAGTTCGACTAGCGGGAGGGACTCCTACAATGAGCAGTTCTTC	CASSSTSGRDSYNEQFF
TRBV14	-	TRBJ2-7	-	TGTGCCAGCAGCCATGGGACCTCGGATTGGTACGAGCAGTACTTC	CASSHGTSDWYEQYF
TRBV28	few	TRBJ2-7	-	TGTGCCAGCAGTTCTTTTTTGTTCGAGCAGTACTTC	CASSSFLFEQYF